The 10 T cell receptor beta chains reported below all come from one sample, sequenced in a study of CD8+ T cells in alopecia areata. The treatment: oral pan-JAK inhibitor, 5-10 mg twice daily. RNA, once extracted, was reverse transcribed into cDNA for use as the sequencing template. This table comes from immunoSEQ multiplex PCR, and its TCRdb copy is limited to in-frame clones, with some not included. The sample consists of roughly 180,000 clones, 50% to 60% of them appearing once. The material was CD4+ T cells sorted from blood, obtained at week 4, from a patient treated with tofacitinib. The origin of the receptors is a human donor with alopecia areata.

J is TRBJ1-3 and V is TRBV29-1; no clear D gene. CDR1 is SQVTM and CDR2 is ANQGSEA in the germline V gene. With 0 bases removed from V and 3 bases from J, the gap between germline ends came to 15 bases. The CDR3 covers 16 residues. CDR3 nucleotide sequence: TGCAGCGTTGAAGATGGTCGGGGATACGTTGGAAACACCATATATTTT. This translates into CSVEDGRGYVGNTIYF.

The rearrangement links TRBV28 to TRBJ1-2; 9 nucleotides line up with TRBD1. Losses at the gene ends were 4 bases for V and 4 bases for J; bases not matched to a gene: 4. CDR3 length: 14 residues. Germline loops: CDR1 MDHEN, CDR2 SYDVKM. The CDR3 nucleotides are TGTGCCAGCAGTTCCTCGACAGGGGGCTATGGCTACACCTTC. Amino acids: CASSSSTGGYGYTF.

As DNA, the CDR3 is TGCAGCGTTAGGGGAGGGTCCTGGAATTCACCCCTCCACTTT. This encodes CSVRGGSWNSPLHF. This chain connects TRBV29-1 to TRBJ1-6; D might be TRBD1 (5 bases). Trimming shortened V by 5 bases and J by 7 bases, and 15 bases separated the two germline ends. Germline V gene sequence: CDR1 SQVTM, CDR2 ANQGSEA. The CDR3 loop spans 14 amino acids. Together with reference TRBV29-1 and TRBJ1-6, the CDR3 gives the full variable domain: SAVISQKPSRDICQRGTSLTIQCQVDSQVTMMFWYRQQPGQSLTLIATANQGSEATYESGFVIDKFPISRPNLTFSTLTVSNMSPEDSSIYLCSVRGGSWNSPLHFGNGTRLTVT.

This clone has a handful of counts. V gene TRBV29-1 combines with J gene TRBJ2-5, with D perhaps matching TRBD1 or TRBD2 (6 bases each). Deletions cut 3 bases from V and 5 bases from J, with 16 bases between. The germline gives CDR1 SQVTM, CDR2 ANQGSEA. This CDR3 spans 14 amino acids. The CDR3 DNA sequence: TGCAGCGTTGATTGGGGGGCCAGGAGGGAGACCCAGTACTTC. Translating it yields CSVDWGARRETQYF.

The chain joins TRBV12-5 to TRBJ2-2, with D perhaps given as TRBD1 or TRBD2 (5 bases each). Per germline, CDR1 LGHNT and CDR2 FRNRAP. Trimming removed 1 base from V and 5 bases from J, with 5 bases in between. The CDR3 has 13 residues. The DNA for the CDR3 is TGTGCTAGTGGTTTGGGGGGGACCGGGGAGCTGTTTTTT. It is translated as CASGLGGTGELFF. The whole variable domain, filled in from reference TRBV12-5 and TRBJ2-2, reads DARVTQTPRHKVTEMGQEVTMRCQPILGHNTVFWYRQTMMQGLELLAYFRNRAPLDDSGMPKDRFSAEMPDATLATLKIQPSEPRDSAVYFCASGLGGTGELFFGEGSRLTVL.

The chain has TRBV27 and TRBJ2-3; 7 nucleotides agree with TRBD2. Germline CDR1 reads MNHEY; CDR2 reads SMNVEV (reference sequence). This CDR3 contains 15 residues. J was trimmed by 8 bases and V by 2 bases; bases with no gene match: 10. As DNA, the CDR3 is TGTGCCAGCAGTTTAGTGGGACTAAGGCAGGGTACGCAGTATTTT. Its translation: CASSLVGLRQGTQYF.

The rearrangement joins TRBV5-1 to TRBJ1-1; D perhaps matches TRBD1 (5 bases). This CDR3 comprises 12 residues. The germline CDR1 and CDR2 sequences are SGHRS and YFSETQ. V was trimmed by 4 bases and J by 1 base, leaving 5 bases between them. Here the CDR3 DNA reads TGCGCCAGCAGCAGGGGGAACACTGAAGCTTTCTTT. Residues: CASSRGNTEAFF. The entire variable domain, with the rest obtained from reference TRBV5-1 and TRBJ1-1, is as follows: KAGVTQTPRYLIKTRGQQVTLSCSPISGHRSVSWYQQTPGQGLQFLFEYFSETQRNKGNFPGRFSGRQFSNSRSEMNVSTLELGDSALYLCASSRGNTEAFFGQGTRLTVV.

J is TRBJ2-7 and V is TRBV4-3; 8 nucleotides agree with TRBD2. The CDR3 runs 17 residues. The germline V gene has CDR1 LGHNA and CDR2 YSLEER. The V segment lost 1 base and the J segment 1 base; nucleotides outside the gene matches: 9. CDR3 loop: CASSQGVAGPSSYEQYF. Here the CDR3 DNA reads TGCGCCAGCAGCCAAGGGGTAGCGGGACCATCGTCCTACGAGCAGTACTTC.

V and J are TRBV29-1 and TRBJ2-3, with D uncertain. The V gene's germline CDR1 is SQVTM and CDR2 ANQGSEA. V was clipped by 8 bases and J by 4 bases, with 19 bases between them. This CDR3 has 14 residues. The CDR3 loop is CSPVSPKAADTQYF. The CDR3 region has the DNA TGCAGCCCCGTGTCCCCTAAGGCGGCAGATACGCAGTATTTT.

The V gene is TRBV6-5, the J gene TRBJ2-7; TRBD2 might be the D (5 bases). This CDR3 comprises 14 residues. The germline V and J ends were trimmed by 6 bases and 2 bases, with 14 bases remaining between them. Germline V gene sequence: CDR1 MNHEY, CDR2 SVGAGI. DNA of the CDR3: TGTGCCAGCAGGGTGGGCCGGGATGCCTACGAGCAGTACTTC. Amino acids: CASRVGRDAYEQYF.